The rows below give T cell receptor beta chains drawn from one sample of a study of cytomegalovirus exposure and HLA in healthy donors. Measured with immunoSEQ multiplex PCR; TCRdb has only the in-frame clones, and not every one. The sample consists of more than 140,000 clones, 50% to 75% of them appearing once. Sequenced: PBMCs. The origin of the receptors is a woman in her thirties in good health and CMV-seropositive. CDR3s leave out the opening cysteine and the closing phenylalanine or tryptophan. Fields, in order: CDR3 protein, V gene, J gene.

CDR3aa: ASSLGLAGETQY
v_gene: TRBV7-9
j_gene: TRBJ2-5

CDR3aa: ASSPRTTGDYT
v_gene: TRBV18
j_gene: TRBJ1-2

CDR3aa: ASSFRTSGRYEQY
v_gene: TRBV5-8
j_gene: TRBJ2-7

CDR3aa: ASSSEDRDNEQF
v_gene: TRBV13
j_gene: TRBJ2-1

CDR3aa: ASSLRLAAHEQY
v_gene: TRBV10-2
j_gene: TRBJ2-7

CDR3aa: ASSPTGSSNQPQH
v_gene: TRBV6-5
j_gene: TRBJ1-5

CDR3aa: ASRAFGQGAFTQY
v_gene: TRBV19
j_gene: TRBJ2-3

CDR3aa: ASSGTGYEQY
v_gene: TRBV6-5
j_gene: TRBJ2-7

CDR3aa: ASSLPGSNLNYGYT
v_gene: TRBV7-8
j_gene: TRBJ1-2

CDR3aa: ASSLIGIGYEQY
v_gene: TRBV6-5
j_gene: TRBJ2-7

CDR3aa: ASSYSIQGATEAF
v_gene: TRBV6-6
j_gene: TRBJ1-1

CDR3aa: ASSKQTGEDSPLH
v_gene: TRBV7-8
j_gene: TRBJ1-6

CDR3aa: ASSFNRREQY
v_gene: TRBV5-6
j_gene: TRBJ2-5

CDR3aa: ASSDTRPDTQY
v_gene: TRBV6-1
j_gene: TRBJ2-3

CDR3aa: ATSRDRSSGDYEQY
v_gene: TRBV15
j_gene: TRBJ2-7

CDR3aa: ASSFGGSFFEQY
v_gene: TRBV5-8
j_gene: TRBJ2-7

CDR3aa: ASSLALTGNLRNTEAF
v_gene: TRBV5-6
j_gene: TRBJ1-1

CDR3aa: ASSDRQGRTETQY
v_gene: TRBV10-1
j_gene: TRBJ2-5

CDR3aa: ASSPGGQGAKLF
v_gene: TRBV6-6
j_gene: TRBJ1-4

CDR3aa: ASSLVRGGPNYGYT
v_gene: TRBV7-9
j_gene: TRBJ1-2

CDR3aa: ASSLGTTGNTIY
v_gene: TRBV11-2
j_gene: TRBJ1-3

CDR3aa: ASSGTAPYEQY
v_gene: TRBV18
j_gene: TRBJ2-7

CDR3aa: ASSPWGVPSNQPQH
v_gene: TRBV19
j_gene: TRBJ1-5

CDR3aa: ASSFTGTGAYEQY
v_gene: TRBV5-1
j_gene: TRBJ2-7

CDR3aa: ASSARYEQY
v_gene: TRBV6-1
j_gene: TRBJ2-7

CDR3aa: AIGQGRSTEAF
v_gene: TRBV19
j_gene: TRBJ1-1

CDR3aa: ATSRELFAGHEQY
v_gene: TRBV15
j_gene: TRBJ2-7

CDR3aa: ASSLKPRNQPQH
v_gene: TRBV23-1
j_gene: TRBJ1-5

CDR3aa: ATQTVGYEQY
v_gene: TRBV10-2
j_gene: TRBJ2-7

CDR3aa: ASSPGQPAGNTIY
v_gene: TRBV2
j_gene: TRBJ1-3

CDR3aa: ASSLTGSSRGSNEQF
v_gene: TRBV5-1
j_gene: TRBJ2-1

CDR3aa: ASSLAVARGNNEQF
v_gene: TRBV7-8
j_gene: TRBJ2-1

CDR3aa: ASSGGGVYQETQY
v_gene: TRBV28
j_gene: TRBJ2-5

CDR3aa: ASTLGTSGSSEQY
v_gene: TRBV6-1
j_gene: TRBJ2-7

CDR3aa: SARHDSELF
v_gene: TRBV20-1
j_gene: TRBJ1-4

CDR3aa: ASSRTLTGVYGYT
v_gene: TRBV7-2
j_gene: TRBJ1-2

CDR3aa: SATQGRGQPQH
v_gene: TRBV29-1
j_gene: TRBJ1-5